A selection of T cell receptor beta chains follows, all from one sample in a study of T-cell reconstitution after alpha-beta-depleted transplantation in children. Via MiXCR, TCRdb re-called the PCR reads, giving one row per CDR3 protein. The sample yields about 7,600 distinct CDR3 sequences, 4% to 5.5% seen once. Sequences were derived from PBMCs, mostly from graft donor cells, sampled 180 days after TCRalphabeta/CD19-depleted stem cell transplant. The receptor set was obtained from a child in the first two years of life who had a stem cell transplant for acute myeloid leukemia, so the T cells may come from the graft donor. CDR3s include the opening cysteine and the closing phenylalanine or tryptophan. The D gene is left open where the match is weak. Clone size is not always given. Where it is, it says once, few, many or a class for expanded clones.

D gene: .
V gene: TRBV18
clone size: medium-sized
CDR3 length: 13
J gene: TRBJ2-7
CDR3 DNA: TGTGCCAGCTCACCACGCAGGGACTACGAGCAGTACTTC
CDR3 protein: CASSPRRDYEQYF

D gene: .
V gene: TRBV7-9
clone size: many
CDR3 length: 12
J gene: TRBJ1-5
CDR3 DNA: TGTGCCAGCAGCCCGTCCAATCAGCCCCAGCATTTT
CDR3 protein: CASSPSNQPQHF

D gene: .
V gene: TRBV5-4
clone size: many
CDR3 length: 15
J gene: TRBJ2-5
CDR3 DNA: TGTGCCAGCAGCTCCGTTAGGGGACTTCAAGAGACCCAGTACTTC
CDR3 protein: CASSSVRGLQETQYF

D gene: .
V gene: TRBV3-1
clone size: many
CDR3 length: 15
J gene: TRBJ1-5
CDR3 DNA: TGTGCCAGCAGCCAAGTTGCTGGGGTAGGGCAGCCCCAGCATTTT
CDR3 protein: CASSQVAGVGQPQHF

D gene: TRBD2
V gene: TRBV28
clone size: many
CDR3 length: 16
J gene: TRBJ2-1
CDR3 DNA: TGTGCCAGCAGTTTAGCGGGAGGGCGGGGATACAATGAGCAGTTCTTC
CDR3 protein: CASSLAGGRGYNEQFF

D gene: .
V gene: TRBV6-2/TRBV6-3
clone size: many
CDR3 length: 17
J gene: TRBJ1-5
CDR3 DNA: TGTGCCAGCAGTTACGTCATGGGCGGGGCAATCAATCAGCCCCAGCATTTT
CDR3 protein: CASSYVMGGAINQPQHF

D gene: TRBD2
V gene: TRBV2
clone size: many
CDR3 length: 16
J gene: TRBJ2-3
CDR3 DNA: TGTGCCAGCATTACGGGCCTAGCGGGGGAAAGAGATACGCAGTATTTT
CDR3 protein: CASITGLAGERDTQYF

D gene: TRBD2
V gene: TRBV2
clone size: .
CDR3 length: 15
J gene: TRBJ2-3
CDR3 DNA: TGTGCCAGCAGTGAATCCACTAGCGGGGGGGATACGCAGTATTTT
CDR3 protein: CASSESTSGGDTQYF

D gene: .
V gene: TRBV19
clone size: medium-sized
CDR3 length: 15
J gene: TRBJ2-7
CDR3 DNA: TGTGCCAGTAGTATACGTGACTCCAGCTCCTACGAGCAGTACTTC
CDR3 protein: CASSIRDSSSYEQYF

D gene: TRBD2
V gene: TRBV7-3
clone size: medium-sized
CDR3 length: 16
J gene: TRBJ2-1
CDR3 DNA: TGTGCCAGCAGCTTAAGCAGGGTAGCGGGAGGGAAGGAGCAGTTCTTC
CDR3 protein: CASSLSRVAGGKEQFF

D gene: .
V gene: TRBV7-9
clone size: many
CDR3 length: 12
J gene: TRBJ1-6
CDR3 DNA: TGTGCCAGCAGCTTCGGGAATTCACCCCTCCACTTT
CDR3 protein: CASSFGNSPLHF

D gene: .
V gene: TRBV20-1
clone size: many
CDR3 length: 16
J gene: TRBJ1-1
CDR3 DNA: TGCAGTGCTAACGGGGACAAGACAGGTACGGGCACTGAAGCTTTCTTT
CDR3 protein: CSANGDKTGTGTEAFF

D gene: TRBD2
V gene: TRBV6-1
clone size: .
CDR3 length: 15
J gene: TRBJ2-7
CDR3 DNA: TGTGCCAGCAGCTTCGCCGGACTAGCGGGAGATGAGCAGTACTTC
CDR3 protein: CASSFAGLAGDEQYF

D gene: .
V gene: TRBV3-1
clone size: medium-sized
CDR3 length: 12
J gene: TRBJ2-7
CDR3 DNA: TGTGCCAGCAGCGGAGACGTCGCTGAGCAGTACTTC
CDR3 protein: CASSGDVAEQYF

D gene: TRBD2
V gene: TRBV15
clone size: many
CDR3 length: 15
J gene: TRBJ2-7
CDR3 DNA: TGTGCCACCAGCAGAGATTCCGGGAGGGCCGCCGAGCAGTACTTC
CDR3 protein: CATSRDSGRAAEQYF

D gene: TRBD2
V gene: TRBV5-1
clone size: many
CDR3 length: 16
J gene: TRBJ2-5
CDR3 DNA: TGCGCCAGCAGCTTGGGACTAGCGGGGACCCAAGAGACCCAGTACTTC
CDR3 protein: CASSLGLAGTQETQYF

D gene: .
V gene: TRBV28
clone size: medium-sized
CDR3 length: 13
J gene: TRBJ1-2
CDR3 DNA: TGTGCCAGCAGTTGGGGTGGAGGGTATGGCTACACCTTC
CDR3 protein: CASSWGGGYGYTF

D gene: .
V gene: TRBV2
clone size: .
CDR3 length: 15
J gene: TRBJ1-5
CDR3 DNA: TGTGCCAGCAGTGTACTGGGGCTAGGTGAGCAGCCCCAGCATTTT
CDR3 protein: CASSVLGLGEQPQHF

D gene: .
V gene: TRBV18
clone size: many
CDR3 length: 15
J gene: TRBJ2-3
CDR3 DNA: TGTGCCAGCTCAAGGCCTAGCGAAAGCACAGATACGCAGTATTTT
CDR3 protein: CASSRPSESTDTQYF

D gene: .
V gene: TRBV20-1
clone size: many
CDR3 length: 15
J gene: TRBJ2-1
CDR3 DNA: TGCAGTGCTGGGGGTACAGCCGGTCAAAACAATGAGCAGTTCTTC
CDR3 protein: CSAGGTAGQNNEQFF

D gene: .
V gene: TRBV5-5
clone size: many
CDR3 length: 15
J gene: TRBJ2-4
CDR3 DNA: TGTGCCAGCAGCTTGGCCTTGGTAGCCAAAAACATTCAGTACTTC
CDR3 protein: CASSLALVAKNIQYF

D gene: .
V gene: TRBV24-1
clone size: many
CDR3 length: 16
J gene: TRBJ2-1
CDR3 DNA: TGTGCCACCAGTGATTCAGCGGGCCCCTATAGCAATGAGCAGTTCTTC
CDR3 protein: CATSDSAGPYSNEQFF